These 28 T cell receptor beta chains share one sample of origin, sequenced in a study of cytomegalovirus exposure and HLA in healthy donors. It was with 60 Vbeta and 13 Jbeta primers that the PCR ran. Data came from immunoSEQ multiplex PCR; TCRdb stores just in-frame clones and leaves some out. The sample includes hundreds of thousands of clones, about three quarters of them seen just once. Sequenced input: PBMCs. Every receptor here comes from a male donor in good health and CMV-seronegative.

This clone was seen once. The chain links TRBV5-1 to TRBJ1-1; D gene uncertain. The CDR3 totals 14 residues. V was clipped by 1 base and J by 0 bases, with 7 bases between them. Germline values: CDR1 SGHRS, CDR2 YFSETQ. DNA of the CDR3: TGCGCCAGCAGCTTGTACAGTTTGAACACTGAAGCTTTCTTT. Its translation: CASSLYSLNTEAFF. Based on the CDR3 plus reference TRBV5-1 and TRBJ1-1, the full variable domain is KAGVTQTPRYLIKTRGQQVTLSCSPISGHRSVSWYQQTPGQGLQFLFEYFSETQRNKGNFPGRFSGRQFSNSRSEMNVSTLELGDSALYLCASSLYSLNTEAFFGQGTRLTVV.

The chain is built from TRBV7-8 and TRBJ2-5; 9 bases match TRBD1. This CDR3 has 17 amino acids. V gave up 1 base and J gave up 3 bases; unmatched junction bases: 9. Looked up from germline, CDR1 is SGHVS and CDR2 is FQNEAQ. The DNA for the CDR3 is TGTGCCAGCAGCTTAGAGGGGGGGACAGGGCGGGAAGAGACCCAGTACTTC. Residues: CASSLEGGTGREETQYF.

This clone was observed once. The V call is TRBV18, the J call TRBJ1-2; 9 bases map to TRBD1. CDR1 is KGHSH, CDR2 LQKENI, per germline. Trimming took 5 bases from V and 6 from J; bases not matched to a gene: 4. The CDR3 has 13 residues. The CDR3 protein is CASSRQGVDGYTF. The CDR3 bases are TGTGCCAGCTCAAGACAGGGGGTGGATGGCTACACCTTC.

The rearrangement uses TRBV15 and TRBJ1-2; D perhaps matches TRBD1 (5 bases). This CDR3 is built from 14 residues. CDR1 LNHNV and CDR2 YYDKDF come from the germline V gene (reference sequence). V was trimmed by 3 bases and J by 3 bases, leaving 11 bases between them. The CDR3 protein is CATSRGGTDYGYTF. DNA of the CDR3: TGTGCCACCAGCAGGGGGGGGACGGACTATGGCTACACCTTC.

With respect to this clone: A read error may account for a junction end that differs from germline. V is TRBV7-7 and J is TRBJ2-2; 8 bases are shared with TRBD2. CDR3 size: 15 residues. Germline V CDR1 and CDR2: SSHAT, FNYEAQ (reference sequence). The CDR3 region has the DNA TGTGCTAGCAGCGACAGCGGGAGTAACACCGGGGAGCTGTTTTTT. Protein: CASSDSGSNTGELFF.

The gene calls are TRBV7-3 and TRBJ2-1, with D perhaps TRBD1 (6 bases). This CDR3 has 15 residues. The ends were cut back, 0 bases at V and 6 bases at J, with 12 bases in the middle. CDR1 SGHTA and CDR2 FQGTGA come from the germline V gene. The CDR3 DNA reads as TGTGCCAGCAGCTTAACCTGGGGGCGCCCCAATGAGCAGTTCTTC. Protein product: CASSLTWGRPNEQFF.

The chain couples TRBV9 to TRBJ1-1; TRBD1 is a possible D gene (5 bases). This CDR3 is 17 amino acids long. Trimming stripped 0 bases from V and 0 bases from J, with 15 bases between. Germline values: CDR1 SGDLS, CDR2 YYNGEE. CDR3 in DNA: TGTGCCAGCAGCGTAGGTAACGGTGGAGGGGTGAACACTGAAGCTTTCTTT. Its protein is CASSVGNGGGVNTEAFF.

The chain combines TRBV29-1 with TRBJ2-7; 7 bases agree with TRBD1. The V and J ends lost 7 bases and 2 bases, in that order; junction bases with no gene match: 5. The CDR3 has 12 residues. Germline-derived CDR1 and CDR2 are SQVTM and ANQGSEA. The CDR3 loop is CSALGQPYEQYF. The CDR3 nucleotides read TGCAGCGCCCTGGGACAGCCCTACGAGCAGTACTTC.

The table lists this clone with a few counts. The CDR3 DNA reads as TGTGCCAGCAGTTTAGCAAGACTAGCCAAAAACATTCAGTACTTC. It translates to CASSLARLAKNIQYF. V gene TRBV28 combines with J gene TRBJ2-4; D is unclear. V was shortened by 2 bases and J by 0 bases, with 8 bases between the two germline ends. Germline V gene lookup returns CDR1 MDHEN and CDR2 SYDVKM. This CDR3 has 15 amino acids.

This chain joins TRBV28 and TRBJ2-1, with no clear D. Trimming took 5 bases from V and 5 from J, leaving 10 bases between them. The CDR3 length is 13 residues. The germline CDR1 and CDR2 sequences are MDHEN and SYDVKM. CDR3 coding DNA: TGTGCCAGCAGTACCGAAACACACAATGAGCAGTTCTTC. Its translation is CASSTETHNEQFF.

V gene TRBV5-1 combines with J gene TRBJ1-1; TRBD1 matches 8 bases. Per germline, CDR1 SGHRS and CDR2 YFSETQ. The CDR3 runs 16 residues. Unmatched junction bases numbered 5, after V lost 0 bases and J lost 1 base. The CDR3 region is CASSLDPGTGNTEAFF. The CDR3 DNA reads TGCGCCAGCAGCTTGGATCCCGGGACAGGGAACACTGAAGCTTTCTTT.

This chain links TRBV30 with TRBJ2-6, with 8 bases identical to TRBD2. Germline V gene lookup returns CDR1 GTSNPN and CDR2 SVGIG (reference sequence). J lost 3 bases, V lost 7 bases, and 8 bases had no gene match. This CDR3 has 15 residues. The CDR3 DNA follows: TGTGCCTCCCCGGGGGGGCTCGGTGGGGCCAACGTCCTGACTTTC. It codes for CASPGGLGGANVLTF.

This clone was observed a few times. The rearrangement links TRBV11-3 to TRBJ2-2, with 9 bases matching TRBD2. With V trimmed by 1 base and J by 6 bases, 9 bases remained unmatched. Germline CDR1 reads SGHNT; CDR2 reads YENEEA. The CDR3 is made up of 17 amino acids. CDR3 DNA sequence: TGTGCCAGCAGCTTAGTCGCTAGCGGGAAGGCCCCCGGGGAGCTGTTTTTT. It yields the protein CASSLVASGKAPGELFF.

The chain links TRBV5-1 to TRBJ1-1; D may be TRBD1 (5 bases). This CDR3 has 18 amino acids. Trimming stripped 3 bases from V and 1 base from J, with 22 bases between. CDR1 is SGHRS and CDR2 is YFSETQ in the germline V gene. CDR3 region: CASSWGIFMTEKNTEAFF. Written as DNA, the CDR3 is TGCGCCAGCAGCTGGGGCATATTCATGACGGAAAAGAACACTGAAGCTTTCTTT.

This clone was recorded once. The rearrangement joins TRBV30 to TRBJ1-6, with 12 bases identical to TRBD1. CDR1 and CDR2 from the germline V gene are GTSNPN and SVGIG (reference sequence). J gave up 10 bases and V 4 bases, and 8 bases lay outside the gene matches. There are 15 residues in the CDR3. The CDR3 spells CAWNRDRGLASPLHF. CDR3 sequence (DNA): TGTGCCTGGAACCGGGACAGGGGGCTGGCATCACCCCTCCACTTT.

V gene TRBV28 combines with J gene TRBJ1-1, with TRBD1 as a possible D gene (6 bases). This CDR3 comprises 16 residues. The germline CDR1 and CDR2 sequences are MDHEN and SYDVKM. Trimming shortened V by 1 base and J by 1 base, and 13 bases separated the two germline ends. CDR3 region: CASSLLAGDANTEAFF. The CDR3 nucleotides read TGTGCCAGCAGTTTATTGGCAGGGGATGCGAACACTGAAGCTTTCTTT.

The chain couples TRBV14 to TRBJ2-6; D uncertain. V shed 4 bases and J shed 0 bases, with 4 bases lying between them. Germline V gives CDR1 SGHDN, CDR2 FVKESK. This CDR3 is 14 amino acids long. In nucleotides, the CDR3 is TGTGCCAGCAGCCGAGTCTCTGGGGCCAACGTCCTGACTTTC. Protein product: CASSRVSGANVLTF.

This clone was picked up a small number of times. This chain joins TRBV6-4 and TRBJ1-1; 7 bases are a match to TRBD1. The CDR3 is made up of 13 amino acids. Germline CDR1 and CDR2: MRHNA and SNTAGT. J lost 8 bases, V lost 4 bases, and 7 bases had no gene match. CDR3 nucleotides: TGTGCCAGCAGTGGCGGACAGGCCCAGGAAGCTTTCTTT. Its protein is CASSGGQAQEAFF.

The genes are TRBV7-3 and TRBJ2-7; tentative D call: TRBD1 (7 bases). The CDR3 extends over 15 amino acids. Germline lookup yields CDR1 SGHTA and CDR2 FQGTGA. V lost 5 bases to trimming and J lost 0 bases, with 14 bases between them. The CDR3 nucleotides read TGTGCCAGCAGCCAGGGGGGCGGGGTCTCCTACGAGCAGTACTTC. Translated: CASSQGGGVSYEQYF.

The CDR3 is CASSPLRVTGGSYEQYF. CDR3 bases: TGTGCCAGCTCACCCCTCCGGGTGACAGGGGGGTCCTACGAGCAGTACTTC. The chain is built from TRBV18 and TRBJ2-7; TRBD1 aligns across 9 bases. J lost 1 base, V lost 3 bases, and 10 bases had no gene match. Germline assignment: CDR1 KGHSH and CDR2 LQKENI. This CDR3 region has 17 residues.

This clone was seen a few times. In DNA form, the CDR3 reads TGTGCCAGCAGTGAACTAGCGGGGTTCACAGATACGCAGTATTTT. Amino acids: CASSELAGFTDTQYF. The rearrangement links TRBV6-1 to TRBJ2-3; 9 positions agree with TRBD2. The CDR3 runs to 15 residues. The V and J ends lost 2 bases and 2 bases, in that order; junction bases with no gene match: 2. Germline loops: CDR1 MNHNS, CDR2 SASEGT.

CDR3 region: CASSLTINTIYF. CDR3 bases: TGTGCCAGCAGCTTAACAATAAACACCATATATTTT. The chain is built from TRBV7-9 and TRBJ1-3; no firm D call. Trimming cost V 2 bases and J 6 bases, with 5 bases left between them. This CDR3 spans 12 amino acids. The germline gives CDR1 SEHNR, CDR2 FQNEAQ (reference sequence).

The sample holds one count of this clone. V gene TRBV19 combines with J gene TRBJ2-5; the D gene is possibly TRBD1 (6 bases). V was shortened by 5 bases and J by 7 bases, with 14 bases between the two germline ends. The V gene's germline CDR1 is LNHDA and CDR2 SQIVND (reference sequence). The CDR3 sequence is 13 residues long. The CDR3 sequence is CASSATQQGTQYF. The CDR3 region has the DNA TGTGCCAGTAGTGCCACACAACAGGGGACCCAGTACTTC.

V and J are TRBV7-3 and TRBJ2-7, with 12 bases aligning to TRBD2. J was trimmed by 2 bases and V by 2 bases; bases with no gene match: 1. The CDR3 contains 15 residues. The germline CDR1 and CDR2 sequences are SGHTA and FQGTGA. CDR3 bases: TGTGCCAGCAGCTTAGGACTAGCGGGGACCTACGAGCAGTACTTC. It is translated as CASSLGLAGTYEQYF.

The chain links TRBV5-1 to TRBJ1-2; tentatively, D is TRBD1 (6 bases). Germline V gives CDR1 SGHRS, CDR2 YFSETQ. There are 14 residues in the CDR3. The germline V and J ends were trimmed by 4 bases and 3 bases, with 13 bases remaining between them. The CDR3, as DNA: TGCGCCAGCAGCCCCCGAGGGGGTGACTATGGCTACACCTTC. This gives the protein CASSPRGGDYGYTF.

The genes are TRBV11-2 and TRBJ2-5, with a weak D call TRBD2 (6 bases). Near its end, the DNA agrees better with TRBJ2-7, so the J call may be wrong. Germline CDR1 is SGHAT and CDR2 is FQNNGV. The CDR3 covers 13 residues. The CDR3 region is CASRLTSSYEQYF. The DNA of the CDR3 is TGTGCCAGCAGGTTGACTAGCTCCTACGAGCAGTACTTC.

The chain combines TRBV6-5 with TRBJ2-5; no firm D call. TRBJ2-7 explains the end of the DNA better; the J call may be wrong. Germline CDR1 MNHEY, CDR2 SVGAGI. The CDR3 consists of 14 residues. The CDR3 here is CASSYSVDTYEQYF. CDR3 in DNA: TGTGCCAGCAGTTACTCGGTAGATACCTACGAGCAGTACTTC.

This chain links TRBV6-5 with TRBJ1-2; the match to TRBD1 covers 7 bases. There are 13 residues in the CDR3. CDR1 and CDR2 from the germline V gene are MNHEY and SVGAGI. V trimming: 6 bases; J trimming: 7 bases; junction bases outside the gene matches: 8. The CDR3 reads CASSPDRVGGYTF. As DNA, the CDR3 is TGTGCCAGCAGCCCTGACAGGGTCGGTGGCTACACCTTC.